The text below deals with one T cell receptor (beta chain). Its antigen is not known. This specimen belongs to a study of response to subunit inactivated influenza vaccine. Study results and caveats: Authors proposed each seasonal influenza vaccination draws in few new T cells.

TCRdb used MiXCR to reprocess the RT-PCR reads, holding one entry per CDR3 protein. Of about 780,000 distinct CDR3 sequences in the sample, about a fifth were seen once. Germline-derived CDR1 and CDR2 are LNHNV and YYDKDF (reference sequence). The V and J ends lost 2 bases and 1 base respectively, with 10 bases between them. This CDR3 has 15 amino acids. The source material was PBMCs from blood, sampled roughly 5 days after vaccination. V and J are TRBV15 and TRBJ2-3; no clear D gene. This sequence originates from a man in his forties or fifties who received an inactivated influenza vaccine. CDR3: CATSRTRTRTDTQYF. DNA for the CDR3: TGTGCCACCAGCAGAACCCGGACCCGCACAGATACGCAGTATTTT.